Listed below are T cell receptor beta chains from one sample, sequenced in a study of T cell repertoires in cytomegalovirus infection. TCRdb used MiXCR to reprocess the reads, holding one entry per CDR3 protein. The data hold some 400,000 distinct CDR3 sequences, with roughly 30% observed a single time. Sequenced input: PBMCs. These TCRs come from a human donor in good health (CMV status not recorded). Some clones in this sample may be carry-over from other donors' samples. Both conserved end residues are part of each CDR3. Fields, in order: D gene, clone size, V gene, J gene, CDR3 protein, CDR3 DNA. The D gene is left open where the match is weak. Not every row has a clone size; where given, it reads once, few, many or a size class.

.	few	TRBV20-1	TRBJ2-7	CSARDLFGGANEQYF	TGCAGTGCTAGAGATCTCTTTGGCGGGGCAAACGAGCAGTACTTC
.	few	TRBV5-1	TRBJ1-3	CASSFAPVSGNTIYF	TGCGCCAGCAGCTTTGCTCCGGTCTCTGGAAACACCATATATTTT
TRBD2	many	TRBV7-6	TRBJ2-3	CASSLGRGADTQYF	TGTGCCAGCAGCTTAGGGCGGGGGGCAGATACGCAGTATTTT
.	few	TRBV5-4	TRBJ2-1	CASTKSGATYNEQFF	TGTGCCAGCACCAAGAGTGGGGCGACCTACAATGAGCAGTTCTTC
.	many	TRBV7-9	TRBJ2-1	CASSSTDRYNEQFF	TGTGCCAGCAGCTCGACCGACAGGTACAATGAGCAGTTCTTC
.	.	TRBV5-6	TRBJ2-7	CASSPTAVNGAYEQYF	TGTGCCAGCAGCCCAACGGCCGTAAATGGAGCCTACGAGCAGTACTTC
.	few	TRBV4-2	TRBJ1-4	CASSPNLGVATNEKLFF	TGTGCCAGCAGCCCCAATTTGGGGGTTGCAACTAATGAAAAACTGTTTTTT
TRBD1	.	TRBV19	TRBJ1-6	CASSPPGQTSAYNSPLHF	TGTGCCAGTAGTCCTCCGGGACAGACAAGCGCCTATAATTCACCCCTCCACTTT
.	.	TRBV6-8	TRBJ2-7	CASSPLSVADEQYF	TGTGCCAGCAGTCCATTAAGCGTTGCGGACGAGCAGTACTTC
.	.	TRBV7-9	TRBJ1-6	CASSLSTNSPLHF	TGTGCCAGCAGCTTATCGACCAATTCACCCCTCCACTTT
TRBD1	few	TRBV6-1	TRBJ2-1	CASSLMTGANEQFF	TGTGCCAGCAGTCTCATGACAGGGGCCAATGAGCAGTTCTTC
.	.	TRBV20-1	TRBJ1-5	CSARWGVGTSNQPQHF	TGCAGTGCTAGGTGGGGGGTAGGGACTAGCAATCAGCCCCAGCATTTT
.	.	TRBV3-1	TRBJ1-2	CASSQDQWGPDYGYTF	TGTGCCAGCAGCCAAGATCAATGGGGGCCGGACTATGGCTACACCTTC
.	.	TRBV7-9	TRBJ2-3	CASSLEGRPTDTQYF	TGTGCCAGCAGCTTAGAGGGACGCCCCACAGATACGCAGTATTTT
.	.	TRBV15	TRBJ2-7	CATSSLSRVYEQYF	TGTGCCACCAGCAGTCTGTCGCGAGTCTACGAGCAGTACTTC
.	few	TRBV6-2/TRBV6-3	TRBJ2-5	CASSYWDRATQYF	TGTGCCAGCAGTTACTGGGACCGCGCGACCCAGTACTTC
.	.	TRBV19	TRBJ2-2	CASRPDSPQEGVATNTGELFF	TGTGCCAGTAGACCAGACTCCCCCCAGGAAGGGGTAGCAACTAACACCGGGGAGCTGTTTTTT
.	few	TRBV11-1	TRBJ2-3	CASSLQLTDTQYF	TGTGCCAGCAGCTTACAGCTCACAGATACGCAGTATTTT
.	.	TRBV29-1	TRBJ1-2	CSVVKGGGYTF	TGCAGCGTTGTCAAGGGGGGAGGCTACACCTTC
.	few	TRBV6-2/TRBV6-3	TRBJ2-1	CASTYGYNEQFF	TGTGCCAGCACTTATGGCTACAATGAGCAGTTCTTC
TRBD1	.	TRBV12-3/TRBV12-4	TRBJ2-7	CASGKGTGTTYEQYF	TGTGCCAGCGGCAAAGGGACAGGGACCACCTACGAGCAGTACTTC
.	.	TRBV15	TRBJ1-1	CATSREALNTEAFF	TGTGCCACCAGCAGAGAAGCTTTGAACACTGAAGCTTTCTTT